The rows below give T cell receptor beta chains drawn from one sample of a study of blood T cells in healthy people across ages. TCRdb called the 5' RACE reads again in MiXCR, with one record for every CDR3 protein. The sample yields 800,000 to 950,000 distinct CDR3 sequences, almost 30% seen once. The same data also went into a second study, on T cells of mothers and their children.

Sequenced: blood. The receptors were sampled from a middle-aged woman in good health. CDR3s include the opening cysteine and the closing phenylalanine or tryptophan.

TRBV21-1	TRBJ2-2	18	CASSKGGQGRPATGELFF
TRBV28	TRBJ2-3	13	CASSLHYGDTQYF
TRBV5-1	TRBJ2-3	16	CASSWTSGLCTDTQYF
TRBV30	TRBJ2-1	14	CAWRRDRVVDEQFF
TRBV25-1	TRBJ1-2	14	CASGRGDSEVGYTF
TRBV12-3/TRBV12-4	TRBJ1-1	14	CASSGQGMNTEAFF
TRBV12-3/TRBV12-4	TRBJ2-3	17	CASSSGLEGESTDTQYF
TRBV9	TRBJ2-1	13	CASQGGGGDEQFF
TRBV28	TRBJ2-7	14	CSSSAGTGTREQYF
TRBV20-1	TRBJ1-2	13	CSAQPGQGYGYTF
TRBV20-1	TRBJ2-7	13	CSAISSGTYEQYF
TRBV2	TRBJ2-6	15	CASIEEGTGANVLTF
TRBV4-2	TRBJ1-5	14	CASSQEKGGQPQHF
TRBV7-9	TRBJ2-4	14	CASSLRGSENIQYF
TRBV25-1	TRBJ1-2	12	CASSATGEGYTF
TRBV2	TRBJ1-6	14	CASRVRSSNSPLHF
TRBV4-3	TRBJ1-1	15	CASSQDPGMNTEAFF
TRBV6-1	TRBJ2-6	18	CASSEEGVSISGANVLTF
TRBV20-1	TRBJ1-1	15	CSARDWGREVTEAFF
TRBV7-2	TRBJ2-3	13	CASSFRGENTQYF
TRBV6-6	TRBJ2-2	16	CASSSPTGLDTGELFF
TRBV6-2/TRBV6-3	TRBJ1-5	15	CASSYLDRENQPQHF
TRBV4-1	TRBJ1-1	16	CASSLGQSPLDTEAFF
TRBV27	TRBJ2-7	15	CASTRTSGASYEQYF
TRBV7-2	TRBJ2-3	15	CASSLTRDRVDTQYF
TRBV28	TRBJ2-1	16	CASSPLGLPYYNEQFF
TRBV5-1	TRBJ2-5	13	CASSFGKQETQYF
TRBV7-2	TRBJ2-3	18	CASSRTLLAGVFTDTQYF
TRBV29-1	TRBJ2-1	11	CSVGTYNEQFF
TRBV12-3/TRBV12-4	TRBJ2-1	16	CASSLNGWLSYNEQFF
TRBV2	TRBJ1-6	15	CASSGTRALEGPLHF
TRBV7-7	TRBJ2-3	19	CASSLTGTGGAWGTDTQYF
TRBV2	TRBJ2-7	18	CASRDGTSGGPISYERYF
TRBV18	TRBJ2-7	15	CASSPGTGRFDEQYF
TRBV6-2/TRBV6-3	TRBJ1-1	16	CASSPYGQGMNTEAFF
TRBV9	TRBJ1-2	17	CASSVDPRAGKGYGYTF
TRBV20-1	TRBJ2-5	14	CSARQDGTTNEQYF
TRBV20-1	TRBJ2-4	13	CSAREPTRNEQYF
TRBV4-3	TRBJ2-3	14	CASSREQSTDTQYF
TRBV7-9	TRBJ2-7	13	CASSPPRRDEQYF
TRBV29-1	TRBJ1-5	12	CSAGDYNQPQHF
TRBV14	TRBJ1-1	17	CASSQERVFGGYTEAFF
TRBV29-1	TRBJ2-3	13	CSVAGSSTDTQYF
TRBV28	TRBJ2-7	14	CASGFDGSSYEQYF
TRBV3-1	TRBJ1-2	13	CASSLSRADGYTF
TRBV2	TRBJ2-3	16	CASSAGLAGIADTQYF
TRBV3-1	TRBJ2-1	12	CASSQEGRAVFF
TRBV29-1	TRBJ2-7	14	CSVLHGTPQEEQYF
TRBV20-1	TRBJ1-5	14	CSAREDRGNQPQHF
TRBV5-4	TRBJ1-1	16	CASSLGGAGRSTEAFF
TRBV9	TRBJ2-7	13	CAGSVADGYEQYF
TRBV6-5	.	13	CASSPGTRHEQYF
TRBV28	TRBJ2-5	16	CASSAGQGPLQETQYF
TRBV12-3/TRBV12-4	TRBJ1-4	11	CASSINEKLFF
TRBV10-3	TRBJ2-7	15	CAISESPDFGYEQYF